These 4 T cell receptor beta chains were sequenced from one sample in a study of T cells in Graves' hyperthyroidism and ophthalmopathy. Amplified TCR beta CDR3 regions came from RNA transcripts. First-round RT-PCR targeting the TCR CDR3 was performed with the HTBI primer set. Via MiXCR, TCRdb re-called the multiplex PCR reads, giving one row per CDR3 protein. The table lists about 350,000 distinct CDR3 sequences, about a sixth of them singletons, with roughly a sixth in the top ten. Sequenced sample: blood. The source is a woman between 40 and 55 years old with Graves' ophthalmopathy.

This clonotype was seen a handful of times. J is TRBJ2-3 and V is TRBV19; possibly TRBD2 for D (5 bases). In germline, CDR1 is LNHDA, CDR2 SQIVND (reference sequence). The V end was cut by 3 bases, the J end by 0 bases, with 13 bases between. The CDR3 covers 16 residues. The CDR3 sequence is CASSMEDGPSTDTQYF. DNA of the CDR3: TGTGCCAGTAGTATGGAGGATGGCCCCAGCACAGATACGCAGTATTTT.

The rearrangement uses TRBV6-1 and TRBJ1-1, with D maybe TRBD1 (5 bases). The germline CDR1 and CDR2 sequences are MNHNS and SASEGT. Deletions cut 8 bases from V and 1 base from J, with 11 bases between. This CDR3 is built from 13 residues. The CDR3 here is CASDRTGNTEAFF. Here the CDR3 DNA reads TGTGCCAGCGACCGAACAGGGAACACTGAAGCTTTCTTT.

In its sample, this clonotype was seen many times. The chain employs TRBV5-1 and TRBJ2-5; D remains unclear. Trimming pared 4 bases from V and 2 bases from J, leaving 24 bases between. Germline V gene sequence: CDR1 SGHRS, CDR2 YFSETQ. The CDR3 is 18 residues long. The DNA of the CDR3 is TGCGCCAGCAGCCCAGGCGTTAAAATTGACCGAATACAAGAGACCCAGTACTTC. Its protein is CASSPGVKIDRIQETQYF.

This clonotype has ten or more counts. The rearrangement uses TRBV4-2 and TRBJ1-1; D call uncertain. Between the trimmed V and J ends, which lost 2 bases and 0 bases, there was a span of 13 bases. The germline V gene encodes CDR1 LGHNA and CDR2 YNFKEQ. The CDR3 consists of 16 residues. The CDR3 bases are TGTGCCAGCAGCCAATCCGGTGGCGATATGAACACTGAAGCTTTCTTT. Protein: CASSQSGGDMNTEAFF.